A single sample is the source of the 21 T cell receptor beta chains below, sequenced in a study of T cells in Graves' hyperthyroidism and ophthalmopathy. RNA transcripts yielded amplified TCR beta CDR3 regions. Carried out on the TCR CDR3, a first-round RT-PCR used the HTBI primer set. TCRdb called the multiplex PCR reads again in MiXCR, with one record for every CDR3 protein. The data contain approximately 600,000 distinct CDR3 sequences, less than 25% of them singletons. The sequencing input was blood. Source of these receptors: a man aged 30 to 45 with Graves' ophthalmopathy.

This clonotype was recorded at least ten times. J is TRBJ2-1 and V is TRBV5-1, with 8 positions matching TRBD2. The length of the CDR3 is 15 residues. The ends lost 4 bases at V and 7 bases at J; junction bases unmatched: 10. Germline V gene lookup returns CDR1 SGHRS and CDR2 YFSETQ. Here the CDR3 reads CASSSSGNSKNEQFF. CDR3 in DNA: TGCGCCAGCAGCAGTAGCGGGAATAGTAAAAATGAGCAGTTCTTC.

V usage is TRBV7-9 and J usage is TRBJ2-7; a possible D gene is TRBD1 (6 bases). Germline V gene sequence: CDR1 SEHNR, CDR2 FQNEAQ (reference sequence). This CDR3 comprises 14 residues. The V end lost 5 bases, the J end lost 3 bases, and 14 bases lay between the germline ends. CDR3 sequence: CASSPPGQHYEQYF. CDR3 DNA: TGTGCCAGCAGCCCGCCGGGACAACACTACGAGCAGTACTTC.

The chain joins TRBV5-1 to TRBJ2-3, with 13 bases that match TRBD2. Germline V gene lookup returns CDR1 SGHRS and CDR2 YFSETQ. The CDR3 has 16 amino acids. J lost 6 bases, V lost 7 bases, and 11 bases had no gene match. CDR3 in amino acids: CASRLRLAGGADTQYF. The CDR3 bases are TGCGCCAGCCGACTTCGACTAGCGGGAGGTGCGGATACGCAGTATTTT.

This clonotype appeared a few times. The chain uses TRBV7-9 and TRBJ1-4; no firm D call. The germline V gene has CDR1 SEHNR and CDR2 FQNEAQ (reference sequence). The CDR3 loop spans 12 amino acids. Between the trimmed V and J ends, which lost 4 bases and 6 bases, there was a span of 6 bases. The CDR3 coding sequence is TGTGCCAGCAGCTCTGAAGATGAAAAACTGTTTTTT. The encoded protein is CASSSEDEKLFF.

This clonotype was seen at least ten times. The V call is TRBV7-2, the J call TRBJ2-5; D might be TRBD2 (6 bases). Germline loops: CDR1 SGHTA, CDR2 FQGNSA. V was clipped by 1 base and J by 2 bases, with 11 bases between them. The CDR3 contains 15 residues. The CDR3 coding sequence is TGTGCCAGCAGCTTAGAGGGACTCTGGCAAGAGACCCAGTACTTC. It yields the protein CASSLEGLWQETQYF.

This clonotype was counted a few times. The chain employs TRBV28 and TRBJ2-5; TRBD1 agrees at 7 bases. This CDR3 contains 14 residues. Germline V gives CDR1 MDHEN, CDR2 SYDVKM. The V segment lost 5 bases and the J segment 2 bases; nucleotides outside the gene matches: 5. CDR3 nucleotides: TGTGCCAGCAGTAAGGGACAGCTTCAAGAGACCCAGTACTTC. Amino acids: CASSKGQLQETQYF.

The V gene is TRBV11-2, the J gene TRBJ2-1, with 9 bases lining up with TRBD1. The ends lost 1 base at V and 0 bases at J; junction bases unmatched: 22. The V gene's germline CDR1 is SGHAT and CDR2 FQNNGV. This CDR3 is 23 amino acids long. The CDR3 protein is CASSLAQGAGRGGRASSYNEQFF. The CDR3 DNA follows: TGTGCCAGCAGCTTAGCACAGGGGGCAGGAAGGGGAGGCCGGGCGAGCTCCTACAATGAGCAGTTCTTC.

Concerning this clonotype: Being one base from a much bigger clone, this may be a read error. J is TRBJ2-1 and V is TRBV2; TRBD1 is a possible D gene (6 bases). CDR1 and CDR2 (germline): SNHLY, FYNNEI. CDR3 length: 17 residues. The ends were cut back, 6 bases at V and 4 bases at J, with 22 bases in the middle. CDR3 nucleotides: TGTGCCAGCAGGGGGTACTCAGGGACACTACCTTACAATGAGCAGTTCTTC. This translates into CASRGYSGTLPYNEQFF.

About this clonotype: With a much larger clone just one base away, this may be a read error. This sequence joins TRBV9 and TRBJ1-3; D possibly corresponds to TRBD1 (5 bases). Trimming shortened V by 4 bases and J by 2 bases, and 10 bases separated the two germline ends. CDR3 size: 14 residues. The V gene's germline CDR1 is SGDLS and CDR2 YYNGEE. The CDR3 bases are TGTGCCAGCAGCCCCCGAGGGGCTGGAAACACCATATATTTT. This encodes CASSPRGAGNTIYF.

V is TRBV6-1 and J is TRBJ1-5; D gene uncertain. The V end lost 0 bases, the J end lost 6 bases, and 12 bases lay between the germline ends. CDR1 and CDR2 from the germline V gene are MNHNS and SASEGT. The CDR3 runs to 15 residues. DNA of the CDR3: TGTGCCAGCAGTGAAGCGGGGAGGATTAGTCAGCCCCAGCATTTT. Translated: CASSEAGRISQPQHF.

This chain uses TRBV6-1 with TRBJ1-5; D call uncertain. The CDR3 is made up of 14 amino acids. V lost 5 bases, J lost 2 bases, and 10 bases lay in between. Germline assignment: CDR1 MNHNS and CDR2 SASEGT. As DNA, the CDR3 is TGTGCCAGCAGTCAGGACGGCGGCAATCAGCCCCAGCATTTT. It translates to CASSQDGGNQPQHF.

There are a few counts of this clonotype. The chain employs TRBV28 and TRBJ1-2; D not resolved. The CDR3 runs 11 residues. The germline gives CDR1 MDHEN, CDR2 SYDVKM. Trimming took 4 bases from V and 8 from J, leaving 8 bases between them. CDR3: CASSSLRGYTF. As DNA, the CDR3 is TGTGCCAGCAGTTCCTTACGAGGCTACACCTTC.

This clonotype was recorded many times. This chain joins TRBV18 and TRBJ2-1; D is perhaps TRBD1 (5 bases). V was clipped by 6 bases and J by 5 bases, with 11 bases between them. CDR3 length equals 13 residues. Germline values: CDR1 KGHSH, CDR2 LQKENI. The CDR3: CASSREEDNEQFF. CDR3 in DNA: TGTGCCAGCTCCAGGGAAGAAGACAATGAGCAGTTCTTC.

J is TRBJ2-3 and V is TRBV6-1; D might be TRBD2 (6 bases). The germline V and J ends were trimmed by 1 base and 4 bases, with 15 bases remaining between them. This CDR3 region has 16 residues. The germline gives CDR1 MNHNS, CDR2 SASEGT. CDR3 amino acids: CASSEVAGTGPDTQYF. Here the CDR3 DNA reads TGTGCCAGCAGTGAAGTCGCGGGAACGGGCCCAGATACGCAGTATTTT.

There are a few counts of this clonotype. J is TRBJ2-1 and V is TRBV27, with TRBD2 identical over 7 bases. Germline V lookup: CDR1 MNHEY, CDR2 SMNVEV (reference sequence). The CDR3 is 14 amino acids. V gave up 8 bases and J gave up 4 bases; unmatched junction bases: 8. The CDR3 loop reads CASSREAIYNEQFF. DNA for the CDR3: TGTGCCAGCTCTCGGGAGGCCATATACAATGAGCAGTTCTTC.

The chain has TRBV6-1 and TRBJ1-6; TRBD1 might be the D (5 bases). V was clipped by 7 bases and J by 0 bases, with 10 bases between them. Germline-derived CDR1 and CDR2 are MNHNS and SASEGT. The CDR3 length is 15 residues. The CDR3 coding sequence is TGTGCCAGCACTGACAGCCGCTCCTATAATTCACCCCTCCACTTT. Translation gives CASTDSRSYNSPLHF.

This chain joins TRBV28 and TRBJ1-6; D is perhaps TRBD1 (5 bases). The CDR3 runs to 18 residues. V was clipped by 6 bases and J by 4 bases, with 22 bases between them. Germline V gives CDR1 MDHEN, CDR2 SYDVKM. The CDR3 DNA sequence: TGTGCCAGCAGCCCAACATGGCTACGGGGGATTTATAATTCACCCCTCCACTTT. Protein sequence: CASSPTWLRGIYNSPLHF.

V gene TRBV28 combines with J gene TRBJ1-5, with D unclear. Germline loops: CDR1 MDHEN, CDR2 SYDVKM. V was shortened by 3 bases and J by 11 bases, with 11 bases between the two germline ends. The CDR3 is made up of 12 amino acids. The CDR3 spells CASSLNTLSQHF. The CDR3 DNA reads as TGTGCCAGCAGTTTGAACACTCTCTCCCAGCATTTT.

This clonotype has only a few counts. The CDR3 sequence: CASNFPPGNNEQFF. The CDR3 DNA follows: TGTGCCAGCAACTTCCCCCCAGGAAACAATGAGCAGTTCTTC. The rearrangement uses TRBV7-2 and TRBJ2-1; D gene unclear. Trimming removed 7 bases from V and 5 bases from J, with 15 bases in between. Germline CDR1 SGHTA, CDR2 FQGNSA. The CDR3 is made up of 14 amino acids.

Note on this clonotype: It may be a read error: a sequence one base away is much more abundant. V and J are TRBV10-3 and TRBJ2-1, with TRBD2 matching over 9 bases. The CDR3 runs to 15 residues. J lost 7 bases, V lost 5 bases, and 9 bases had no gene match. Germline loops: CDR1 ENHRY, CDR2 SYGVKD. The CDR3 sequence: CAISPSGTSWNEQFF. The CDR3 DNA follows: TGTGCCATCAGTCCATCCGGGACTAGCTGGAATGAGCAGTTCTTC.

There are a few counts of this clonotype. The chain links TRBV11-1 to TRBJ2-1; TRBD1 agrees at 7 bases. The CDR3 covers 14 residues. Trimming at V came to 5 bases and at J to 7 bases, leaving 8 bases not matched to a gene. Germline CDR1 is SGHAT and CDR2 is FQDESV (reference sequence). CDR3 sequence: CASSIIRDSNEQFF. The CDR3 DNA reads TGTGCCAGCAGCATAATCCGGGACAGTAATGAGCAGTTCTTC.